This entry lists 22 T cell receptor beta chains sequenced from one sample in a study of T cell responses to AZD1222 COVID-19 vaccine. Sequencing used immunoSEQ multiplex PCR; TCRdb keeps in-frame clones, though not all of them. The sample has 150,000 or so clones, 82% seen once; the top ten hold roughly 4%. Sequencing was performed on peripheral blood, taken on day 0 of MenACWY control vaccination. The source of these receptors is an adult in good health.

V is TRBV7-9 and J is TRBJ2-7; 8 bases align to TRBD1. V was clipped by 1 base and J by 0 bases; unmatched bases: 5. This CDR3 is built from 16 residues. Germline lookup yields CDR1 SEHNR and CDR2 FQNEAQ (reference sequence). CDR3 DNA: TGTGCCAGCAGCTTAGAAGGGACAGGCTTCTCCTACGAGCAGTACGTC. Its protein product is CASSLEGTGFSYEQYV.

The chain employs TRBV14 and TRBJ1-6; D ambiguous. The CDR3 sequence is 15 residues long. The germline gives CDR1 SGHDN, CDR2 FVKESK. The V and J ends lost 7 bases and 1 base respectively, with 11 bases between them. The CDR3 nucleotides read TGTGCCAGCACCCGAGGGTCTTCCTATAATTCACCCCTCCACTTT. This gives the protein CASTRGSSYNSPLHF.

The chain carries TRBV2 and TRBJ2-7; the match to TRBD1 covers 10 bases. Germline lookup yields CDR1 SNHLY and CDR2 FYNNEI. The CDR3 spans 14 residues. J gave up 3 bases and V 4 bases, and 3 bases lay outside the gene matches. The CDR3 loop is CASSGRDRGYEQYV. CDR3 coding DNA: TGTGCCAGCAGTGGTCGGGACAGGGGCTACGAGCAGTACGTC.

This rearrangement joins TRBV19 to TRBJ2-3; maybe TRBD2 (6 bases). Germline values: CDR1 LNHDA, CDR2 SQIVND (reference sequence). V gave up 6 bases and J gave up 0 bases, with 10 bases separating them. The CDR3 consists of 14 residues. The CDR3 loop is CASRLAASTDTQYF. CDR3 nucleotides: TGTGCCAGTAGATTAGCGGCTAGCACAGATACGCAGTATTTT.

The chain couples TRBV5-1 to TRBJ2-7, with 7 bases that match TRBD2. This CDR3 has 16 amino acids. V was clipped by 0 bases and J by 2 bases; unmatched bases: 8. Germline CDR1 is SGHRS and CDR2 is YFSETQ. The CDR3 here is CASSLASGALTYEQYF. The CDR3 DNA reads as TGCGCCAGCAGCTTGGCCAGCGGGGCACTTACCTACGAGCAGTACTTC.

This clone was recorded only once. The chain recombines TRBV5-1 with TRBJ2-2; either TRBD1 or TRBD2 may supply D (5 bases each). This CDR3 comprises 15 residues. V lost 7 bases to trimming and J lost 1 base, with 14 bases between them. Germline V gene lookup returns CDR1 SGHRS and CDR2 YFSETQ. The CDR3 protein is CASRSGTENTGELFF. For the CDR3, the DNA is TGCGCCAGCCGAAGTGGGACGGAGAACACCGGGGAGCTGTTTTTT.

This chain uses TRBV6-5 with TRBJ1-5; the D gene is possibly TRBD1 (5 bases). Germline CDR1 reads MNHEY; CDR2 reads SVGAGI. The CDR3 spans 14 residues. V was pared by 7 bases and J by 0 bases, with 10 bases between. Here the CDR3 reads CASIKGLSNQPQHF. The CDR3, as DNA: TGTGCCAGCATCAAGGGGCTTAGCAATCAGCCCCAGCATTTT.

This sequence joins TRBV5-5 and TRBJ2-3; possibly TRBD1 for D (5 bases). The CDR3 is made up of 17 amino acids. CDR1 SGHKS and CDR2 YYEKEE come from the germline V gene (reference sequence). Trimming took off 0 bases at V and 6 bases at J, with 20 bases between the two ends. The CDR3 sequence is CASSLAVRRRALDTQYF. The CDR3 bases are TGTGCCAGCAGCTTGGCCGTCAGGCGCAGGGCCTTGGATACGCAGTATTTT.

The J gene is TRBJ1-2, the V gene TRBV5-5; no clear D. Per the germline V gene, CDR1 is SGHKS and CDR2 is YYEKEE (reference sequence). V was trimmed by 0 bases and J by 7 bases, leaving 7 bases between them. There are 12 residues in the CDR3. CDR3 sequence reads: CASSLGVTGYTF. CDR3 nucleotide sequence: TGTGCCAGCAGCTTGGGGGTGACTGGCTACACCTTC.

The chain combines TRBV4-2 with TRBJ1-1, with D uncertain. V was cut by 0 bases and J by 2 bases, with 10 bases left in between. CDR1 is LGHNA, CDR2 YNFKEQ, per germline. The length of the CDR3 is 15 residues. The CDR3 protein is CASSQELRGNTEAFF. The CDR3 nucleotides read TGTGCCAGCAGCCAAGAATTGCGGGGAAACACTGAAGCTTTCTTT.

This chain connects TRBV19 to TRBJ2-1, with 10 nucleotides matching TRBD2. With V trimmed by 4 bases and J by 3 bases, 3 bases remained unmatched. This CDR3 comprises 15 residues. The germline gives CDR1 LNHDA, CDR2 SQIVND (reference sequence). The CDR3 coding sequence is TGTGCCAGTAGTACCCGGACTAGCGGCTACAATGAGCAGTTCTTC. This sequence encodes CASSTRTSGYNEQFF.

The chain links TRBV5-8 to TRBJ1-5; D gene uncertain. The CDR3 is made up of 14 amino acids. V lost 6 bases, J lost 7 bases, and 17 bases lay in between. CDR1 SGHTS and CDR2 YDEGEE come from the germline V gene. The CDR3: CASNLHGSPQPQHF. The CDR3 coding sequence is TGTGCCAGCAACCTCCACGGGAGTCCGCAGCCCCAGCATTTT.

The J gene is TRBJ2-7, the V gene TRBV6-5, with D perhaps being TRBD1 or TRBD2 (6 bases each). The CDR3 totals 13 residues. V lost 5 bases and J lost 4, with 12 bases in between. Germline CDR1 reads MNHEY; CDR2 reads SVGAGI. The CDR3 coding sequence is TGTGCCAGCAGTAGGGGGGCCTCGTACGAGCAGTACTTC. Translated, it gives CASSRGASYEQYF.

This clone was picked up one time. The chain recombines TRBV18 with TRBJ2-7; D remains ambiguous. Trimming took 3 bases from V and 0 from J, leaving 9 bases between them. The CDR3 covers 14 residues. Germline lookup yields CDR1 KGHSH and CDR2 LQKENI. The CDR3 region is CASSPDFLSYEQYF. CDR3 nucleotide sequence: TGTGCCAGCTCACCGGATTTCCTCTCCTACGAGCAGTACTTC.

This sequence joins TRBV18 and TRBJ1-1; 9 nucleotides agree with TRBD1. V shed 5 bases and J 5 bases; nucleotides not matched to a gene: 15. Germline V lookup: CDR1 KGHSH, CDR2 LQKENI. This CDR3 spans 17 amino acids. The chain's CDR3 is CASSEVGTGSGRTEAFF. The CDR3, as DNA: TGTGCCAGCTCAGAAGTCGGGACAGGGTCCGGAAGGACTGAAGCTTTCTTT.

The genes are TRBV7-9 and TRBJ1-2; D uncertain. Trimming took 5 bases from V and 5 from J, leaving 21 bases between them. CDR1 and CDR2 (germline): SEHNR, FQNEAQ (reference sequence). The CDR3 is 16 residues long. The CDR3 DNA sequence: TGTGCCAGCAGCCCATCGGCGGGGATGCCGCTTTATGGCTACACCTTC. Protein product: CASSPSAGMPLYGYTF.

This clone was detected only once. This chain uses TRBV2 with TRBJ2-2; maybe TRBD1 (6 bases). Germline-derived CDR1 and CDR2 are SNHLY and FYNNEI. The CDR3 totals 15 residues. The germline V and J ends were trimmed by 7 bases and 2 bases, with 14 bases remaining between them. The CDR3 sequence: CASTQSTGNTGELFF. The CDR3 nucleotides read TGTGCCAGCACCCAATCGACAGGAAACACCGGGGAGCTGTTTTTT. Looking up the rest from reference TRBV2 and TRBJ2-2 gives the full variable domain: EPEVTQTPSHQVTQMGQEVILRCVPISNHLYFYWYRQILGQKVEFLVSFYNNEISEKSEIFDDQFSVERPDGSNFTLKIRSTKLEDSAMYFCASTQSTGNTGELFFGEGSRLTVL.

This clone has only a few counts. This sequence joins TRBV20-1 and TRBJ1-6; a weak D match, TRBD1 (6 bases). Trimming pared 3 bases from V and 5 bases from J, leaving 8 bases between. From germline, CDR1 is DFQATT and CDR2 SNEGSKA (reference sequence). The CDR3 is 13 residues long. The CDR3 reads CSASNRDNSPLHF. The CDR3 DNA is TGCAGTGCTAGTAACAGGGATAATTCACCCCTCCACTTT.

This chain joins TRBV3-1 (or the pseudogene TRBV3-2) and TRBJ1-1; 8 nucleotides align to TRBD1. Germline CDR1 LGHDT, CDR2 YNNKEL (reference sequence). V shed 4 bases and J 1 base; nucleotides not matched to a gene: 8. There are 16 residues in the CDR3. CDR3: CASSPGTGRSNTEAFF. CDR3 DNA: TGTGCCAGCAGCCCGGGGACAGGTCGTTCGAACACTGAAGCTTTCTTT.

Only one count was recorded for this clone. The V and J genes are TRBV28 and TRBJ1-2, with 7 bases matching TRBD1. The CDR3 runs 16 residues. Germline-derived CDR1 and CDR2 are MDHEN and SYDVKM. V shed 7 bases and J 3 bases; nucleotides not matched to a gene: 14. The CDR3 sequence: CASIDSTGQLYYGYTF. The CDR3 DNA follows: TGTGCCAGCATAGATTCGACAGGGCAACTTTACTATGGCTACACCTTC.

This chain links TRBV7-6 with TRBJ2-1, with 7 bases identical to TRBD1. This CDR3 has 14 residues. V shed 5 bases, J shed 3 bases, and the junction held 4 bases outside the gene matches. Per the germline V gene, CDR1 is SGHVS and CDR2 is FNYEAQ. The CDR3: CASSPGTDYNEQFF. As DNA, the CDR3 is TGTGCCAGCAGCCCGGGGACAGACTACAATGAGCAGTTCTTC.

The CDR3 loop is CASSPRTESTDTQYF. The CDR3 bases are TGCGCCAGCAGCCCCCGGACAGAAAGCACAGATACGCAGTATTTT. The chain employs TRBV5-1 and TRBJ2-3, with D possibly matching TRBD1 (6 bases). Trimming stripped 4 bases from V and 0 bases from J, with 12 bases between. The germline gives CDR1 SGHRS, CDR2 YFSETQ. The CDR3 is 15 amino acids.